The rows below give T cell receptor beta chains drawn from one sample of a study of neoadjuvant nivolumab and ipilimumab in lung cancer. TCRdb's copy holds only in-frame clones and misses some; the assay was immunoSEQ multiplex PCR. The data contain some 18,000 clones, over 70% of them seen just once; the ten biggest clones take up around 2.1%. The specimen comprised peripheral blood, sampled before neoadjuvant nivolumab, alone or with ipilimumab. The source is an adult with non-small cell lung cancer. The CDR3 runs from the conserved cysteine through the conserved F or W. D genes are given only for firm matches. Clone size appears in some rows only: once, few, many, or a class for an expanded clone.

CDR3aa	CDR3nt	d_gene	v_gene	j_gene	abundance
CASSPPRAWGYTF	TGTGCCAGCAGCCCCCCGAGGGCGTGGGGCTACACCTTC	NA	TRBV7-9	TRBJ1-2	NA
CASSPGQGTHNEQFF	TGCGCCAGCAGCCCGGGACAGGGAACACACAATGAGCAGTTCTTC	TRBD1	TRBV5-1	TRBJ2-1	NA
CATSGGSYEQYF	TGTGCCACCTCGGGGGGATCCTACGAGCAGTACTTC	TRBD2	TRBV19	TRBJ2-7	NA
CASSFKGAGANVLTF	TGTGCCAGCAGCTTCAAGGGGGCTGGGGCCAACGTCCTGACTTTC	NA	TRBV5-4	TRBJ2-6	NA
CASSFRGLGDTQYF	TGTGCCAGCAGCTTCAGGGGGCTTGGAGATACGCAGTATTTT	TRBD1	TRBV7-9	TRBJ2-3	NA
CASSSGVAYEQYF	TGTGCCAGCTCATCAGGGGTGGCCTACGAGCAGTACTTC	NA	TRBV11-2	TRBJ2-7	NA
CASSLQGATGNEQFF	TGCGCCAGCAGCTTACAGGGGGCGACGGGGAATGAGCAGTTCTTC	TRBD1	TRBV5-1	TRBJ2-1	once
CASSSPNSPTDEQFF	TGTGCCAGCAGTTCGCCAAATTCCCCCACAGATGAGCAGTTCTTC	NA	TRBV6-5	TRBJ2-1	NA
CASSLRTSRMDEQFF	TGTGCCAGCAGCCTAAGGACTAGTCGGATGGATGAGCAGTTCTTC	TRBD2	TRBV9	TRBJ2-1	NA
CASSSGTGVAKNIQYF	TGCGCCAGCAGCTCCGGGACAGGGGTAGCCAAAAACATTCAGTACTTC	TRBD1	TRBV5-1	TRBJ2-4	NA
CATGTGGAEETQYF	TGTGCCACCGGGACAGGGGGCGCGGAGGAGACCCAGTACTTC	TRBD1	TRBV15	TRBJ2-5	NA
CAWSVQGRQPQHF	TGTGCCTGGAGTGTACAGGGGAGGCAGCCCCAGCATTTT	TRBD1	TRBV30	TRBJ1-5	NA
CAWSVSTVEQYF	TGTGCCTGGAGTGTATCGACCGTCGAGCAGTACTTC	NA	TRBV30	TRBJ2-7	NA
CAISSGGSDEQYF	TGTGCCATCAGCTCAGGGGGCTCCGACGAGCAGTACTTC	TRBD1	TRBV10-3	TRBJ2-7	NA
CASSFFPGGFTGANVLTF	TGCGCCAGCAGCTTTTTCCCAGGGGGCTTTACTGGGGCCAACGTCCTGACTTTC	TRBD1	TRBV5-1	TRBJ2-6	once
CASRWTGDISLYTF	TGTGCCAGCAGGTGGACAGGGGACATCTCGCTCTACACCTTC	TRBD1	TRBV7-9	TRBJ1-2	NA
CSVKGPSTNEKLFF	TGCAGCGTTAAAGGCCCCTCAACTAATGAAAAACTGTTTTTT	NA	TRBV29-1	TRBJ1-4	NA
CAWSVGLTEAFF	TGTGCCTGGAGTGTAGGTTTAACTGAAGCTTTCTTT	NA	TRBV30	TRBJ1-1	NA
CATLSGTTNEKLFF	TGTGCCACCTTATCCGGGACGACTAATGAAAAACTGTTTTTT	NA	TRBV10-3	TRBJ1-4	NA
CSVEGQGGKTQYF	TGCAGCGTTGAAGGGCAGGGAGGAAAGACCCAGTACTTC	NA	TRBV29-1	TRBJ2-5	NA
CASSQESQGMGGYEQYF	TGCGCCAGCAGCCAAGAGTCGCAGGGGATGGGGGGCTACGAGCAGTACTTC	NA	TRBV4-1	TRBJ2-7	NA
CASSPIGDTQYF	TGTGCCAGCAGCCCGATTGGAGATACGCAGTATTTT	NA	TRBV7-2	TRBJ2-3	NA
CASSLDGANNQPQHF	TGTGCCAGCAGCTTAGACGGGGCTAATAATCAGCCCCAGCATTTT	NA	TRBV7-2	TRBJ1-5	once
CASSFIRTGNTEAFF	TGTGCCAGCAGTTTCATACGGACAGGGAACACTGAAGCTTTCTTT	TRBD1	TRBV6-5	TRBJ1-1	NA
CASSFGWNEQYF	TGTGCCAGCAGCTTCGGGTGGAACGAGCAGTACTTC	NA	TRBV13	TRBJ2-7	NA
CASSPLSYNEQFF	TGTGCCAGCTCACCACTTTCTTACAATGAGCAGTTCTTC	NA	TRBV18	TRBJ2-1	NA
CASSLAGQDREQYF	TGTGCCAGCAGCTTGGCGGGGCAGGACCGCGAGCAGTACTTC	NA	TRBV5-6	TRBJ2-7	NA
CASSDAGGAYGYTF	TGTGCCAGCAGCGACGCAGGGGGCGCCTATGGCTACACCTTC	TRBD1	TRBV7-9	TRBJ1-2	NA
CASKRAGQGYEQYF	TGTGCCAGCAAAAGGGCAGGACAGGGTTACGAGCAGTACTTC	TRBD1	TRBV7-8	TRBJ2-7	NA
CASSPSGNEQFF	TGTGCCAGCAGCCCTAGCGGGAATGAGCAGTTCTTC	TRBD2	TRBV27	TRBJ2-1	few
CAWSRGGARGNEQFF	TGTGCCTGGAGTAGAGGCGGGGCCAGGGGAAATGAGCAGTTCTTC	NA	TRBV30	TRBJ2-1	NA
CASTSRNEQFF	TGTGCCAGCACGTCCCGCAATGAGCAGTTCTTC	NA	TRBV2	TRBJ2-1	NA
CTAVGAGMDTEAFF	TGCACCGCGGTGGGGGCGGGGATGGACACTGAAGCTTTCTTT	NA	TRBV29-1	TRBJ1-1	NA
CASSFREPPTDTQYF	TGTGCCAGCAGCTTCAGGGAGCCGCCCACAGATACGCAGTATTTT	NA	TRBV11-2	TRBJ2-3	NA
CASSLGAVSYNEQFF	TGTGCCAGCAGCTTGGGGGCGGTCTCCTACAATGAGCAGTTCTTC	NA	TRBV5-6	TRBJ2-1	NA
CASSPTIGTNPQPQHF	TGTGCCAGCAGCCCCACTATAGGGACAAACCCTCAGCCCCAGCATTTT	NA	TRBV11-2	TRBJ1-5	NA
CASSLQGASLLFF	TGTGCCAGCAGCTTACAGGGGGCGAGTCTTCTGTTTTTT	TRBD1	TRBV7-2	TRBJ1-4	NA
CASSTNTEAFF	TGTGCCAGCAGCACGAACACTGAAGCTTTCTTT	NA	TRBV28	TRBJ1-1	NA
CASSEALQRGEQYF	TGTGCCAGCAGTGAAGCGCTTCAGCGGGGAGAGCAGTACTTC	TRBD2	TRBV6-1	TRBJ2-7	NA
CASSAVNEQFF	TGTGCCAGCAGCGCGGTCAATGAGCAGTTCTTC	NA	TRBV11-2	TRBJ2-1	NA
CASSLGGEMTEAFF	TGCGCCAGCAGCTTGGGAGGGGAAATGACTGAAGCTTTCTTT	NA	TRBV5-1	TRBJ1-1	once
CASSPKGRGSNEKLFF	TGTGCCAGCAGCCCCAAGGGACGGGGGAGTAATGAAAAACTGTTTTTT	NA	TRBV6-6	TRBJ1-4	NA
CASSPQTGSTDTQYF	TGTGCCAGCAGCCCCCAGACAGGGAGCACAGATACGCAGTATTTT	TRBD1	TRBV11-3	TRBJ2-3	NA
CATSSGRDRGYNEQFF	TGTGCCACCAGCAGTGGTCGGGACAGGGGTTACAATGAGCAGTTCTTC	TRBD1	TRBV15	TRBJ2-1	NA
CASSQTSSTDTQYF	TGTGCCAGCTCACAGACTAGCAGCACAGATACGCAGTATTTT	TRBD2	TRBV18	TRBJ2-3	once
CASISGSSTGELFF	TGCGCCAGTATTAGCGGGAGCTCCACCGGGGAGCTGTTTTTT	TRBD2	TRBV5-1	TRBJ2-2	NA
CASSLERLYNEQFF	TGTGCCAGCAGCTTAGAGCGACTCTACAATGAGCAGTTCTTC	NA	TRBV11-2	TRBJ2-1	NA
CSVGMGNTGELFF	TGCAGCGTTGGTATGGGGAACACCGGGGAGCTGTTTTTT	NA	TRBV29-1	TRBJ2-2	NA
CASSPDYYEQYF	TGTGCCAGCAGTCCTGACTACTACGAGCAGTACTTC	NA	TRBV28	TRBJ2-7	few
CASSPTKTGEGYGYTF	TGTGCCAGCTCACCTACAAAGACAGGGGAAGGGTATGGCTACACCTTC	TRBD1	TRBV18	TRBJ1-2	NA
CASSQDLGELFF	TGTGCCAGCAGCCAAGACCTCGGGGAGCTGTTTTTT	NA	TRBV4-2	TRBJ2-2	NA